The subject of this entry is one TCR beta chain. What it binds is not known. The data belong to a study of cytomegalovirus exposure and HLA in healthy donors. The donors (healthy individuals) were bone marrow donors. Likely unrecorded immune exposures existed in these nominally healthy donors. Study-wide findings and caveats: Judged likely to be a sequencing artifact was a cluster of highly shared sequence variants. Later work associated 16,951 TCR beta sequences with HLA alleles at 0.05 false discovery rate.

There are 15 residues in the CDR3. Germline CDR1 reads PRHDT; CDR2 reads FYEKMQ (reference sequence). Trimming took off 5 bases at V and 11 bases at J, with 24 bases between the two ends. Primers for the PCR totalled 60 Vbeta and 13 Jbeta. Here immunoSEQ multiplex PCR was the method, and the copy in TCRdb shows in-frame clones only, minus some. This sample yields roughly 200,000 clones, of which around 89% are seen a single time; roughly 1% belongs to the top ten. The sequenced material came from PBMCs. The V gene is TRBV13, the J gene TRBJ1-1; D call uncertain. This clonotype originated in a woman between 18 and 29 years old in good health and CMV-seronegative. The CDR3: CASSLSELTAAAAFF. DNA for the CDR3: TGTGCCAGCAGCCTCTCCGAACTCACTGCAGCGGCGGCTTTCTTT. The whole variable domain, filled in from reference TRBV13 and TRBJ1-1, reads AAGVIQSPRHLIKEKRETATLKCYPIPRHDTVYWYQQGPGQDPQFLISFYEKMQSDKGSIPDRFSAQQFSDYHSELNMSSLELGDSALYFCASSLSELTAAAAFFGQGTRLTVV.